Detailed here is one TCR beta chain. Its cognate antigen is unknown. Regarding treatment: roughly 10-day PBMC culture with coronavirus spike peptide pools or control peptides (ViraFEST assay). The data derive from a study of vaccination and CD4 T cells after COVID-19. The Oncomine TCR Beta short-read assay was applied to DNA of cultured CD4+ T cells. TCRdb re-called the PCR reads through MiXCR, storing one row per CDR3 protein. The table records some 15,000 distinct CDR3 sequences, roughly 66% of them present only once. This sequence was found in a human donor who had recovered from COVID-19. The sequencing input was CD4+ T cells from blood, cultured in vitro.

The CDR3 DNA is TGTGCCAGCAGTCGACAGGGGGTAAACACTGAAGCTTTCTTT. The encoded protein is CASSRQGVNTEAFF. V is TRBV27 and J is TRBJ1-1; 9 bases are shared with TRBD1. Germline values: CDR1 MNHEY, CDR2 SMNVEV (reference sequence). This CDR3 has 14 amino acids. V lost 5 bases, J lost 2 bases, and 3 bases stayed unmatched.